The 15 T cell receptor beta chains below come from one sample, sequenced in a study of identifying expanded T cells in peripheral blood. Measured with immunoSEQ multiplex PCR; TCRdb has only the in-frame clones, and not every one. The sample lists about 82,000 clones, roughly 89% occurring once. What was sequenced was blood. These receptors were obtained from a person between 18 and 75 years old in good health.

The chain combines TRBV4-3 with TRBJ1-2; 7 bases map to TRBD1. This CDR3 is built from 16 residues. Germline CDR1 LGHNA, CDR2 YSLEER. The J segment lost 1 base and the V segment lost 0 bases, leaving 5 bases of the junction unmatched. This CDR3 is CASSQDRAGGNYGYTF. CDR3 bases: TGCGCCAGCAGCCAAGATCGAGCAGGGGGTAACTATGGCTACACCTTC.

The gene calls are TRBV5-4 and TRBJ2-1; 13 bases fit TRBD2. Losses at the gene ends were 4 bases for V and 8 bases for J; bases not matched to a gene: 9. There are 16 residues in the CDR3. CDR1 SGHNT and CDR2 YYREEE come from the germline V gene (reference sequence). The CDR3 reads CASSPSGLAGLDEQFF. For the CDR3, the DNA is TGTGCCAGCAGCCCGTCGGGACTAGCGGGATTGGATGAGCAGTTCTTC.

The rearrangement uses TRBV4-1 and TRBJ1-1; unclear D gene. The CDR3 has 14 amino acids. Trimming pared 6 bases from V and 0 bases from J, leaving 11 bases between. CDR1 and CDR2 (germline): MGHRA, YSYEKL. In DNA form, the CDR3 reads TGCGCCAGCAGAGGGAGTACGGTGAACACTGAAGCTTTCTTT. It encodes CASRGSTVNTEAFF.

This clone appeared a few times. The chain combines TRBV14 with TRBJ1-1, with D possibly TRBD1 on 5 matching bases. Trimming removed 3 bases at V and 1 base at J, with 12 bases between. CDR3 length: 15 amino acids. Germline V gives CDR1 SGHDN, CDR2 FVKESK. The CDR3 reads CASSHRGVSNTEAFF. The CDR3, as DNA: TGTGCCAGCAGCCACCGAGGGGTCTCGAACACTGAAGCTTTCTTT.

This clone appeared once. This chain connects TRBV25-1 to TRBJ1-6; D is perhaps TRBD1 (6 bases). The CDR3 is 16 residues long. Trimming left V 4 bases short and J 1 base short, with 11 bases between. Germline loops: CDR1 MGHDK, CDR2 SYGVNS. CDR3 DNA: TGTGCCAGCAGTGCGACCAGGGGATCCTATAATTCACCCCTCCACTTT. The encoded protein is CASSATRGSYNSPLHF.

The chain links TRBV6-1 to TRBJ1-2; no clear D gene. Trimming removed 5 bases at V and 1 base at J, with 14 bases between. The CDR3 consists of 15 residues. In germline, CDR1 is MNHNS, CDR2 SASEGT. CDR3 in amino acids: CASSPGLGINYGYTF. CDR3 coding DNA: TGTGCCAGCAGTCCGGGCCTGGGGATTAACTATGGCTACACCTTC.

This clone has a single count. The chain is built from TRBV28 and TRBJ2-3, with a tentative D call TRBD1 (5 bases). Germline V gene data show CDR1 as MDHEN and CDR2 as SYDVKM. Between the trimmed V and J ends, which lost 5 bases and 0 bases, there was a span of 21 bases. The CDR3 loop spans 18 amino acids. The CDR3 spells CASSKPLRSQGSTDTQYF. For the CDR3, the DNA is TGTGCCAGCAGTAAACCTCTTAGGTCCCAGGGTAGCACAGATACGCAGTATTTT. Full variable domain (rest looked up from reference TRBV28 and TRBJ2-3): DVKVTQSSRYLVKRTGEKVFLECVQDMDHENMFWYRQDPGLGLRLIYFSYDVKMKEKGDIPEGYSVSREKKERFSLILESASTNQTSMYLCASSKPLRSQGSTDTQYFGPGTRLTVL.

The chain couples TRBV18 to TRBJ2-7; D is perhaps TRBD1 (7 bases). Looked up from germline, CDR1 is KGHSH and CDR2 is LQKENI. Trimming took 3 bases from V and 7 from J, leaving 22 bases between them. The CDR3 consists of 16 residues. The CDR3 nucleotides are TGTGCCAGCTCACCTATAACAGGGGCGGGATGGGGTGAGCAGTACTTC. Translating gives CASSPITGAGWGEQYF.

The chain couples TRBV7-8 to TRBJ1-1; no clear D. Trimming removed 2 bases at V and 0 bases at J, with 4 bases between. CDR1 is SGHVS, CDR2 FQNEAQ, per germline. This CDR3 spans 13 amino acids. CDR3 sequence reads: CASSLKVNTEAFF. The CDR3 region has the DNA TGTGCCAGCAGCTTAAAGGTGAACACTGAAGCTTTCTTT.

V gene TRBV11-2 combines with J gene TRBJ2-1, with D maybe TRBD1 (6 bases). Trimming removed 3 bases from V and 4 bases from J, with 7 bases in between. The CDR3 is 13 residues long. Per the germline V gene, CDR1 is SGHAT and CDR2 is FQNNGV. The DNA for the CDR3 is TGTGCCAGCAGCTTGCAGGGGTACAATGAGCAGTTCTTC. Amino acid sequence: CASSLQGYNEQFF.

The chain links TRBV2 to TRBJ2-4, with D maybe TRBD1 (6 bases). Germline V gene lookup returns CDR1 SNHLY and CDR2 FYNNEI. This CDR3 region has 15 residues. The V gene lost 1 base and the J gene lost 7 bases, with 14 bases spanning the gap. This CDR3 reads CASSEGDNFANIQYF. The CDR3 region has the DNA TGTGCCAGCAGTGAAGGGGACAACTTTGCGAACATTCAGTACTTC.

The CDR3 sequence: CASSGRGLADTQYF. The CDR3, as DNA: TGTGCCAGCAGTGGGAGGGGGCTGGCGGATACGCAGTATTTT. The rearrangement joins TRBV2 to TRBJ2-3; possibly TRBD1 for D (7 bases). The V gene lost 4 bases and the J gene lost 6 bases, with 14 bases spanning the gap. The germline V gene has CDR1 SNHLY and CDR2 FYNNEI. The CDR3 runs 14 residues.

This clone was observed once. The gene calls are TRBV19 and TRBJ1-5, with no clear D. Trimming shortened V by 4 bases and J by 5 bases, and 9 bases separated the two germline ends. This CDR3 has 13 amino acids. Germline lookup yields CDR1 LNHDA and CDR2 SQIVND (reference sequence). CDR3 coding DNA: TGTGCCAGTAGTACAGCGGGAGATCAGCCCCAGCATTTT. Translating gives CASSTAGDQPQHF.

This sequence joins TRBV19 and TRBJ2-3; D is unresolved. CDR3 length: 14 amino acids. V lost 4 bases and J 3 bases, leaving 11 bases between the germline ends. Germline assignment: CDR1 LNHDA and CDR2 SQIVND (reference sequence). This CDR3 is CASSNAVETDTQYF. CDR3 nucleotides: TGTGCCAGTAGTAACGCTGTTGAGACAGATACGCAGTATTTT. The variable domain in full, completed from reference TRBV19 and TRBJ2-3, reads DGGITQSPKYLFRKEGQNVTLSCEQNLNHDAMYWYRQDPGQGLRLIYYSQIVNDFQKGDIAEGYSVSREKKESFPLTVTSAQKNPTAFYLCASSNAVETDTQYFGPGTRLTVL.

This sequence joins TRBV5-4 and TRBJ1-1; D unresolved. V was pared by 2 bases and J by 5 bases, with 7 bases between. The CDR3 covers 12 residues. The germline V gene has CDR1 SGHNT and CDR2 YYREEE (reference sequence). The CDR3 protein is CASSLPRTEAFF. The CDR3 coding sequence is TGTGCCAGCAGCTTACCACGGACTGAAGCTTTCTTT. The entire variable domain, with the rest obtained from reference TRBV5-4 and TRBJ1-1, is as follows: ETGVTQSPTHLIKTRGQQVTLRCSSQSGHNTVSWYQQALGQGPQFIFQYYREEENGRGNFPPRFSGLQFPNYSSELNVNALELDDSALYLCASSLPRTEAFFGQGTRLTVV.